The sequence of this T cell receptor (beta chain) was determined in a study of blood T cell repertoires in COVID-19. Study in general: Samples came from the United States, Italy and Spain, spanning acute and convalescent COVID-19.

Data came from immunoSEQ multiplex PCR; TCRdb stores just in-frame clones and leaves some out. This table has around 100,000 clones, 81% appearing once. The J segment lost 0 bases and the V segment lost 3 bases, leaving 6 bases of the junction unmatched. Germline values: CDR1 SGHTA, CDR2 FQGTGA. The CDR3 runs 20 residues. Sequenced sample: peripheral blood. The sequence came from a man aged 45-65 years with acute or convalescent COVID-19. The rearrangement links TRBV7-3 to TRBJ2-6, with 15 bases fitting TRBD2. CDR3 nucleotide sequence: TGTGCCAGCAGCTTGACACCGGGACTAGCGGGGGGCTCTGGGGCCAACGTCCTGACTTTC. Its translation: CASSLTPGLAGGSGANVLTF.